The 28 T cell receptor beta chains reported below all come from one sample, sequenced in a study of T-cell reconstitution after alpha-beta-depleted transplantation in children. TCRbeta library preparation incorporated unique molecular identifiers. TCRdb reanalysed the PCR reads using MiXCR and keeps one entry per CDR3 protein. The sample holds about 6,000 distinct CDR3 sequences, under 20% seen once. This specimen consisted of PBMCs, mostly from graft donor cells, obtained 60 days after TCRalphabeta/CD19-depleted stem cell transplant. The source is a male patient aged 10 to 17 who had a stem cell transplant for acute myeloid leukemia, so the T cells may come from the graft donor.

This chain joins TRBV7-9 and TRBJ1-1; the D gene is possibly TRBD1 (6 bases). Germline values: CDR1 SEHNR, CDR2 FQNEAQ (reference sequence). V gave up 6 bases and J gave up 3 bases, with 11 bases separating them. The CDR3 consists of 13 residues. For the CDR3, the DNA is TGTGCCAGCAGAACAGGGTTTGACACTGAAGCTTTCTTT. Its translation is CASRTGFDTEAFF. The variable domain in full, completed from reference TRBV7-9 and TRBJ1-1, reads DTGVSQNPRHKITKRGQNVTFRCDPISEHNRLYWYRQTLGQGPEFLTYFQNEAQLEKSRLLSDRFSAERPKGSFSTLEIQRTEQGDSAMYLCASRTGFDTEAFFGQGTRLTVV.

This clonotype has only one observation. No conserved phenylalanine or tryptophan is present at the end of the CDR3, so a read error is the likely explanation. The chain has TRBV6-1 and TRBJ2-7, with TRBD1 identical over 7 bases. The CDR3 runs 16 residues. Germline V gives CDR1 MNHNS, CDR2 SASEGT. Losses at the gene ends were 6 bases for V and 1 base for J; bases not matched to a gene: 12. The chain's CDR3 is CASRRTGELGSYEQYL. In DNA, the CDR3 is TGTGCCAGCAGGCGAACAGGGGAATTAGGGTCCTACGAGCAGTACTTG.

J is TRBJ2-2 and V is TRBV29-1; 7 positions agree with TRBD1. J gave up 1 base and V 4 bases, and 0 bases lay outside the gene matches. The CDR3 has 13 residues. Per the germline V gene, CDR1 is SQVTM and CDR2 is ANQGSEA. The CDR3: CSVGTGNTGELFF. CDR3 bases: TGCAGCGTTGGGACAGGGAACACCGGGGAGCTGTTTTTT.

The rearrangement links TRBV20-1 to TRBJ2-3; TRBD2 matches at 10 bases. Germline loops: CDR1 DFQATT, CDR2 SNEGSKA (reference sequence). The length of the CDR3 is 16 residues. The V gene end was trimmed by 2 bases and the J gene end by 0 bases; junction bases not matched to a gene: 5. CDR3 residues: CSARSGLAASTDTQYF. The CDR3 bases are TGCAGTGCTAGATCTGGACTAGCGGCTAGCACAGATACGCAGTATTTT.

This clonotype is termed medium-sized. The rearrangement uses TRBV4-3 and TRBJ1-5; D call uncertain. Germline V gives CDR1 LGHNA, CDR2 YSLEER. This CDR3 comprises 15 residues. Trimming stripped 0 bases from V and 7 bases from J, with 13 bases between. The chain's CDR3 is CASSQEAGSGQPQHF. The CDR3, as DNA: TGCGCCAGCAGCCAAGAAGCAGGATCAGGACAGCCCCAGCATTTT.

This clonotype was seen a few times. The genes are TRBV2 and TRBJ2-3; no clear D gene. The CDR3 sequence is 12 residues long. V was shortened by 6 bases and J by 0 bases, with 4 bases between the two germline ends. Germline V gene sequence: CDR1 SNHLY, CDR2 FYNNEI. DNA for the CDR3: TGTGCCAGCAGCAGTAGCACAGATACGCAGTATTTT. Translating gives CASSSSTDTQYF.

The J gene is TRBJ2-3, the V gene TRBV24-1, with D unclear. This CDR3 is 17 amino acids long. CDR1 and CDR2 (germline): KGHDR, SFDVKD. V lost 4 bases to trimming and J lost 0 bases, with 16 bases between them. DNA of the CDR3: TGTGCCACCAGTGACCCACGTTCGCCACCAAGCACAGATACGCAGTATTTT. Protein sequence: CATSDPRSPPSTDTQYF.

This clonotype was found once. V is TRBV20-1 and J is TRBJ1-5, with D perhaps matching TRBD1 (5 bases). V was pared by 5 bases and J by 3 bases, with 14 bases between. Germline CDR1 reads DFQATT; CDR2 reads SNEGSKA (reference sequence). The CDR3 consists of 14 residues. In DNA form, the CDR3 reads TGCAGTGCTCCCTATCAGGGATCCAATCAGCCCCAGCATTTT. Translated, it gives CSAPYQGSNQPQHF.

In its sample, this clonotype is medium-sized. V and J are TRBV12-3 or TRBV12-4 and TRBJ1-6; a weak D match, TRBD1 (5 bases). The V and J ends lost 4 bases and 9 bases respectively, with 13 bases between them. This CDR3 has 14 amino acids. For the CDR3, the DNA is TGTGCCAGCAGTTCCCAGGGACTAAGTTCACCCCTCCACTTT. Its translation: CASSSQGLSSPLHF.

By sample share, this clonotype is medium-sized. This sequence joins TRBV10-3 and TRBJ2-1, with 7 bases matching TRBD1. Germline V CDR1 and CDR2: ENHRY, SYGVKD. The V and J ends lost 8 bases and 3 bases, in that order; junction bases with no gene match: 1. This CDR3 comprises 12 residues. The CDR3 region is CAIRDSYNEQFF. CDR3 bases: TGTGCCATCCGGGACAGCTACAATGAGCAGTTCTTC.

This clonotype was detected a few times. The V call is TRBV15, the J call TRBJ2-1; no definite D call. The CDR3 consists of 16 residues. Germline lookup yields CDR1 LNHNV and CDR2 YYDKDF (reference sequence). The ends were cut back, 0 bases at V and 6 bases at J, with 15 bases in the middle. The CDR3 sequence is CATSREAPTTPNEQFF. Written as DNA, the CDR3 is TGTGCCACCAGCAGAGAGGCACCCACTACGCCCAATGAGCAGTTCTTC.

The chain has TRBV28 and TRBJ1-6; 7 bases agree with TRBD1. J was trimmed by 0 bases and V by 5 bases; bases with no gene match: 4. The CDR3 has 16 amino acids. Per germline, CDR1 MDHEN and CDR2 SYDVKM. The CDR3 reads CASSLQGSSYNSPLHF. In DNA form, the CDR3 reads TGTGCCAGCAGTCTACAGGGGAGCTCCTATAATTCACCCCTCCACTTT. Combining the CDR3 with reference TRBV28 and TRBJ1-6 gives the whole variable domain DVKVTQSSRYLVKRTGEKVFLECVQDMDHENMFWYRQDPGLGLRLIYFSYDVKMKEKGDIPEGYSVSREKKERFSLILESASTNQTSMYLCASSLQGSSYNSPLHFGNGTRLTVT.

This clonotype turned up a few times. The genes are TRBV20-1 and TRBJ2-1; 16 bases map to TRBD2. This CDR3 region has 15 residues. Germline CDR1 is DFQATT and CDR2 is SNEGSKA (reference sequence). Germline trimming cut 5 bases from V and 7 bases from J; bases unmatched to any gene: 5. The CDR3 is CSARGTSGRANEQFF. The CDR3 DNA reads as TGCAGTGCTCGGGGGACTAGCGGGAGGGCGAATGAGCAGTTCTTC.

By share, this clonotype counts as medium-sized. The chain uses TRBV4-2 and TRBJ1-3; D is undetermined. With 2 bases removed from V and 0 bases from J, the gap between germline ends came to 8 bases. Germline-derived CDR1 and CDR2 are LGHNA and YNFKEQ. This CDR3 region has 15 residues. CDR3 DNA sequence: TGTGCCAGCAGCCAAACATTATCCTCTGGAAACACCATATATTTT. This gives the protein CASSQTLSSGNTIYF.

Judged by abundance, this clonotype is medium-sized. This chain links TRBV5-6 with TRBJ2-7, with 9 bases aligning to TRBD2. CDR3 size: 16 residues. Germline CDR1 SGHDT, CDR2 YYEEEE. V dropped 0 bases and J dropped 5; count of bases not matched to a gene: 9. The CDR3 region has the DNA TGTGCCAGCAGCTTGGATCGCGGGAGGGCCACCCACGAGCAGTACTTC. It encodes CASSLDRGRATHEQYF. Full variable domain (remainder filled in from reference TRBV5-6 and TRBJ2-7): DAGVTQSPTHLIKTRGQQVTLRCSPKSGHDTVSWYQQALGQGPQFIFQYYEEEERQRGNFPDRFSGHQFPNYSSELNVNALLLGDSALYLCASSLDRGRATHEQYFGPGTRLTVT.

In its sample, this clonotype was seen a few times. V gene TRBV6-2 or TRBV6-3 combines with J gene TRBJ2-7, with 9 bases identical to TRBD2. Germline CDR1 reads MNHEY; CDR2 reads SVGEGT. V shed 6 bases and J 3 bases; nucleotides not matched to a gene: 12. This CDR3 has 16 amino acids. The CDR3 DNA is TGTGCCAGCAGACCTCCGGAGGGTAGCGGGAGCTACGAGCAGTACTTC. Protein product: CASRPPEGSGSYEQYF.

Details on this clonotype: This may be a read error, as it is one base from a much larger clone. The chain couples TRBV20-1 to TRBJ2-5; tentatively, D is TRBD1 (6 bases). The V gene lost 7 bases and the J gene lost 5 bases, with 14 bases spanning the gap. The CDR3 extends over 12 amino acids. Germline V CDR1 and CDR2: DFQATT, SNEGSKA (reference sequence). The CDR3 DNA reads as TGCAGTGATAAGACAGGCTTGGAGACCCAGTACTTC. Residues: CSDKTGLETQYF.

This chain joins TRBV19 and TRBJ2-7; 7 positions agree with TRBD1. Trimming took 5 bases from V and 2 from J; bases not matched to a gene: 0. The V gene's germline CDR1 is LNHDA and CDR2 SQIVND (reference sequence). This CDR3 contains 12 residues. The CDR3 here is CASSQGAYEQYF. In DNA, the CDR3 is TGTGCCAGTAGTCAGGGGGCCTACGAGCAGTACTTC.

This clonotype turned up a few times. The rearrangement links TRBV9 to TRBJ2-2, with TRBD1 matching 8 bases. CDR1 is SGDLS and CDR2 is YYNGEE in the germline V gene. Germline trimming cut 0 bases from V and 2 bases from J; bases unmatched to any gene: 15. The CDR3 contains 20 residues. CDR3 region: CASSVVSRGTGGGNTGELFF. For the CDR3, the DNA is TGTGCCAGCAGCGTAGTAAGCCGGGGAACAGGGGGAGGAAACACCGGGGAGCTGTTTTTT.

In this sample, this clonotype is medium-sized. The rearrangement uses TRBV20-1 and TRBJ2-7; TRBD2 aligns across 8 bases. The germline V gene encodes CDR1 DFQATT and CDR2 SNEGSKA (reference sequence). Germline trimming cut 5 bases from V and 2 bases from J; bases unmatched to any gene: 11. The CDR3 is 15 amino acids. CDR3 nucleotides: TGCAGTGCTTACTCGATGACTAGCGCGGCCTACGAGCAGTACTTC. Translated: CSAYSMTSAAYEQYF.

By share, this clonotype ranks as medium-sized (0.01 to 0.1%). This sequence joins TRBV5-1 and TRBJ1-4; D is unresolved. The CDR3 is 16 residues long. The V gene lost 1 base and the J gene lost 3 bases, with 13 bases spanning the gap. Germline CDR1 SGHRS, CDR2 YFSETQ. Here the CDR3 reads CASSLIMGRSNEKLFF. The CDR3 DNA is TGCGCCAGCAGCTTGATAATGGGGAGATCTAATGAAAAACTGTTTTTT.

A few counts support this clonotype. The chain is built from TRBV6-5 and TRBJ1-1, with 8 bases that match TRBD1. Germline assignment: CDR1 MNHEY and CDR2 SVGAGI. There are 15 residues in the CDR3. The trim removed 5 bases at V and 5 bases at J, leaving 10 bases unmatched. CDR3 region: CASSTYRTGKTEAFF. CDR3 DNA sequence: TGTGCCAGCAGTACTTATAGGACAGGGAAGACTGAAGCTTTCTTT.

V and J are TRBV3-1 and TRBJ2-2, with a weak D call TRBD1 (7 bases). The CDR3 runs 15 residues. CDR1 is LGHDT, CDR2 YNNKEL, per germline (reference sequence). The ends were cut back, 4 bases at V and 5 bases at J, with 14 bases in the middle. The CDR3 DNA reads TGTGCCAGCAGCCGGGGCCAGGGGGGAACCGGGGAGCTGTTTTTT. It specifies CASSRGQGGTGELFF.

Comments on this clonotype: One end of the junction does not line up with germline, which may come from a read error. The V gene is TRBV5-8, the J gene TRBJ1-1; a weak D match, TRBD1 (6 bases). The length of the CDR3 is 15 residues. Germline lookup yields CDR1 SGHTS and CDR2 YDEGEE. CDR3 nucleotides: TGTGCCAGCAGCCCCCCGTGGAGGGGGAACACTAAAGCTTTCTTT. Its protein is CASSPPWRGNTKAFF.

This clonotype is deemed medium-sized (0.01 to 0.1%). V and J are TRBV29-1 and TRBJ1-2; no firm D call. Germline CDR1 and CDR2: SQVTM and ANQGSEA. Trimming took off 0 bases at V and 9 bases at J, with 8 bases between the two ends. The CDR3 is 11 amino acids. CDR3 protein: CSVEDLSRYTF. CDR3 bases: TGCAGCGTTGAAGATCTTTCTCGCTACACCTTC.

By share, this clonotype counts as medium-sized. The CDR3, as DNA: TGTGCCAGTAGCTGGAATCTCATATACGAGCAGTACTTC. It translates to CASSWNLIYEQYF. The chain links TRBV12-3 or TRBV12-4 to TRBJ2-7, with no clear D. Trimming took 9 bases from V and 4 from J, leaving 16 bases between them. The CDR3 consists of 13 residues.

The sample holds a few counts of this clonotype. This chain connects TRBV4-3 to TRBJ1-1; no clear D. Trimming stripped 0 bases from V and 0 bases from J, with 5 bases between. Germline V lookup: CDR1 LGHNA, CDR2 YSLEER. The CDR3 sequence is 14 residues long. CDR3 residues: CASSQDGVNTEAFF. In DNA, the CDR3 is TGCGCCAGCAGCCAAGATGGAGTGAACACTGAAGCTTTCTTT.

This clonotype was picked up a small number of times. The chain is built from TRBV6-2 or TRBV6-3 and TRBJ2-7; TRBD2 matches at 10 bases. The CDR3 runs 14 residues. Trimming removed 6 bases from V and 0 bases from J; junction bases left unmatched: 2. Germline V gene lookup returns CDR1 MNHEY and CDR2 SVGEGT. The CDR3 coding sequence is TGTGCCAGCAGCCTAGCGGGAGTCTCCTACGAGCAGTACTTC. Translating gives CASSLAGVSYEQYF.